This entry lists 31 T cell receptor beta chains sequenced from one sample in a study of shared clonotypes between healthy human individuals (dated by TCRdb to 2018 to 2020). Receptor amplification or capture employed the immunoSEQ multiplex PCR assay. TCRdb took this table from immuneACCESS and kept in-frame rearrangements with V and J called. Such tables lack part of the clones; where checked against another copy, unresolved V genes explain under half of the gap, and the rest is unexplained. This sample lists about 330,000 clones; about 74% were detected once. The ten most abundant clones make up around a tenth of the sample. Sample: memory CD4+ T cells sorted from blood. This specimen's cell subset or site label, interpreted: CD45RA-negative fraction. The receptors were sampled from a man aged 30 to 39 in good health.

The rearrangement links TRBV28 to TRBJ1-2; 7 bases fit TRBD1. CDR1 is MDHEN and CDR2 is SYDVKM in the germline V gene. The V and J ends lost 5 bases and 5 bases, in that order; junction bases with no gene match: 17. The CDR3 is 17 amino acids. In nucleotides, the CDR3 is TGTGCCAGCAGTGCGAGCGGACAGGCCAATGTGGGTTATGGCTACACCTTC. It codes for CASSASGQANVGYGYTF.

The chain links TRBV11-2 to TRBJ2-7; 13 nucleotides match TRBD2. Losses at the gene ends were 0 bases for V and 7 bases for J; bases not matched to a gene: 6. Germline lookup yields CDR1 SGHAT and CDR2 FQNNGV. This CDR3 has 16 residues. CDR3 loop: CASSLELGLAGSEQYF. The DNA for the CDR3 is TGTGCCAGCAGCTTAGAGTTGGGACTAGCGGGATCGGAGCAGTACTTC.

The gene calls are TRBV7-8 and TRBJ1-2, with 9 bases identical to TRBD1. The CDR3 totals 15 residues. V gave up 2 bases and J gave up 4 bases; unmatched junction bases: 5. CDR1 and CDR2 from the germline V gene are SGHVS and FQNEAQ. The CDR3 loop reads CASSLRDRASYGYTF. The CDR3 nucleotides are TGTGCCAGCAGCTTACGGGACAGGGCCTCCTATGGCTACACCTTC.

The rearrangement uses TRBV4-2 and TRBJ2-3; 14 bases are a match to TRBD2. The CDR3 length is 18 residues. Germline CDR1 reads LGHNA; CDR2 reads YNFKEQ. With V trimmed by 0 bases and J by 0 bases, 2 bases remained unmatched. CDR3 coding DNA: TGTGCCAGCAGCCAAGACGGGACTAGCGGGAGAAGCACAGATACGCAGTATTTT. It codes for CASSQDGTSGRSTDTQYF.

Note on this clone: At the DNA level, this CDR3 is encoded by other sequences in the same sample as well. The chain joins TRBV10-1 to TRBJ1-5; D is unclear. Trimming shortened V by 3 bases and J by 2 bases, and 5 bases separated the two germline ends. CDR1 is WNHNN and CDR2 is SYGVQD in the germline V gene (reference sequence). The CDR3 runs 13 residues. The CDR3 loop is CASSDVGNQPQHF. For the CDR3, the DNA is TGCGCCAGCAGTGATGTCGGCAATCAGCCCCAGCATTTT.

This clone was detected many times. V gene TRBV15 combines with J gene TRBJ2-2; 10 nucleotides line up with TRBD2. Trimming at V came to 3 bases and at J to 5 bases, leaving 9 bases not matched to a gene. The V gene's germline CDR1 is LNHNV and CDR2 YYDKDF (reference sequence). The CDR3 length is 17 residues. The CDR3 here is CATSRALAGEGTGELFF. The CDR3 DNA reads TGTGCCACCAGCAGGGCCCTAGCGGGAGAGGGAACCGGGGAGCTGTTTTTT.

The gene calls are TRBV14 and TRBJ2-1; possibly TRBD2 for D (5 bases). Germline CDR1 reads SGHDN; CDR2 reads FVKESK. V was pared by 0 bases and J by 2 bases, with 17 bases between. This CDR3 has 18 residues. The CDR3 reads CASSQDRGSRATYNEQFF. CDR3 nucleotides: TGTGCCAGCAGCCAAGATCGGGGTAGCCGTGCTACCTACAATGAGCAGTTCTTC.

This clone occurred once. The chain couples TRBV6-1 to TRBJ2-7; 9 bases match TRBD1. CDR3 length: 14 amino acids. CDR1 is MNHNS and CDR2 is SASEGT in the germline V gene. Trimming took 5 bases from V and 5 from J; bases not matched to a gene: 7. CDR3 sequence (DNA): TGTGCCAGCAGTTCCGGACAGGGGAGCGACGAGCAGTACTTC. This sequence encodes CASSSGQGSDEQYF.

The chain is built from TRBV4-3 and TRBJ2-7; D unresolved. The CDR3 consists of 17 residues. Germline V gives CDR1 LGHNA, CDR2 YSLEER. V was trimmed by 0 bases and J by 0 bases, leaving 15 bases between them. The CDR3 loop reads CASSQDRARHDSYEQYF. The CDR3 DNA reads TGCGCCAGCAGCCAAGATCGGGCCAGGCATGACTCCTACGAGCAGTACTTC.

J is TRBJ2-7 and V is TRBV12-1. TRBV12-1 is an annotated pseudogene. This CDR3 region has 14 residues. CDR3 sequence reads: CATPGDFDIYEQYF. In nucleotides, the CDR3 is TGTGCCACCCCAGGGGACTTCGATATCTACGAGCAGTACTTC.

The CDR3 loop reads CASREGHRYEQYF. Written as DNA, the CDR3 is TGTGCCAGCAGGGAAGGACACCGCTACGAGCAGTACTTC. The chain combines TRBV6-5 with TRBJ2-7; a possible D gene is TRBD1 (5 bases). The ends were cut back, 6 bases at V and 3 bases at J, with 12 bases in the middle. Germline values: CDR1 MNHEY, CDR2 SVGAGI. This CDR3 is 13 amino acids long.

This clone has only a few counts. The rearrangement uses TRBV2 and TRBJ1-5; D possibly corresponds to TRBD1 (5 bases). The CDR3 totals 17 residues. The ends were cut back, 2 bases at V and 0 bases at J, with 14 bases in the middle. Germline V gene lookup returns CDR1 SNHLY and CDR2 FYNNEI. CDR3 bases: TGTGCCAGCAGTGAAATGGGGGTTCGGGCTAGCAATCAGCCCCAGCATTTT. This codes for CASSEMGVRASNQPQHF.

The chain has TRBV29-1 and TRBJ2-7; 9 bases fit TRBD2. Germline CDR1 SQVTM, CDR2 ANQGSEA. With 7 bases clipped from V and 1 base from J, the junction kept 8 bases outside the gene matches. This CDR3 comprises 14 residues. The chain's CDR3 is CSASNSGRSYEQYF. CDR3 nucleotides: TGCAGCGCAAGCAATAGCGGGAGATCCTACGAGCAGTACTTC.

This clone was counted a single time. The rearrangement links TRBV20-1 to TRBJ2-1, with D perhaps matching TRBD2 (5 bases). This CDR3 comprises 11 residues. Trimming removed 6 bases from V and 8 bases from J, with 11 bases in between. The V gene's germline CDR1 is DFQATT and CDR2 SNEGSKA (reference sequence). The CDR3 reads CSAPGLDEQFF. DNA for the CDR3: TGCAGTGCCCCAGGACTGGATGAGCAGTTCTTC.

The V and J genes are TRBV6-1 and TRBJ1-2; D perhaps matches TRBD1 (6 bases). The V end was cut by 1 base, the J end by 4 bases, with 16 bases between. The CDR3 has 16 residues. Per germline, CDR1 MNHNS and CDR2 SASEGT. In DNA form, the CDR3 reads TGTGCCAGCAGTGAAGGCCCTGCGGGGGGCGGCTATGGCTACACCTTC. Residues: CASSEGPAGGGYGYTF.

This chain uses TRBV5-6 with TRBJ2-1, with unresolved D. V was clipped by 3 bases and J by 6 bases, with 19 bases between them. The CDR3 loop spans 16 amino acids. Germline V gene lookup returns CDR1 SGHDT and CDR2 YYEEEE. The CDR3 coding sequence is TGTGCCAGCAGCTACTGGGAACGGGTTACGATCAATGAGCAGTTCTTC. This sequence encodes CASSYWERVTINEQFF. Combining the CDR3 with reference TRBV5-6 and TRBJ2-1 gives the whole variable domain DAGVTQSPTHLIKTRGQQVTLRCSPKSGHDTVSWYQQALGQGPQFIFQYYEEEERQRGNFPDRFSGHQFPNYSSELNVNALLLGDSALYLCASSYWERVTINEQFFGPGTRLTVL.

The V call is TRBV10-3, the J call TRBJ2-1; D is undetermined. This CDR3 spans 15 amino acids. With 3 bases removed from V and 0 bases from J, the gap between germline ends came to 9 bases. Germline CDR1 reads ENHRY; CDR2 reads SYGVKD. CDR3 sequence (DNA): TGTGCCATCAGTGAAGACGTGAGCTCCTACAATGAGCAGTTCTTC. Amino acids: CAISEDVSSYNEQFF.

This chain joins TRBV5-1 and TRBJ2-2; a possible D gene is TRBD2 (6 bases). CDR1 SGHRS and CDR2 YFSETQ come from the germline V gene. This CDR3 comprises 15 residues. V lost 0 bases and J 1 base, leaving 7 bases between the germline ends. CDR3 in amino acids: CASSLASENTGELFF. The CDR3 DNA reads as TGCGCCAGCAGCTTGGCTAGCGAGAACACCGGGGAGCTGTTTTTT.

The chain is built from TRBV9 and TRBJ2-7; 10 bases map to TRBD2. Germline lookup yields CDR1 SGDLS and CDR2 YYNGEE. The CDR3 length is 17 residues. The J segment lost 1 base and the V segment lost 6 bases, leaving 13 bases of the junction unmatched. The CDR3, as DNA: TGTGCCAGCATCACTCATACACTAGCGGGGCCTTCCTACGAGCAGTACTTC. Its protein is CASITHTLAGPSYEQYF.

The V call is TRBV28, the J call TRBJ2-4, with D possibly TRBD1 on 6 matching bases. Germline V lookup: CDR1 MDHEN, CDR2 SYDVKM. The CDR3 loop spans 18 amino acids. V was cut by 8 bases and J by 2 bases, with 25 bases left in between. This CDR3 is CASRSAAQGFGSKNIQYF. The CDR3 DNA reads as TGTGCCAGCCGGTCGGCGGCACAGGGATTCGGGTCCAAAAACATTCAGTACTTC.

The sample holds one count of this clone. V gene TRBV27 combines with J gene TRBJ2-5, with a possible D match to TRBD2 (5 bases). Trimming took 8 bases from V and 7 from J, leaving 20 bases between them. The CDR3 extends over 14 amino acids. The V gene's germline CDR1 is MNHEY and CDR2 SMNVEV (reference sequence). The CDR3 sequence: CASRASAYRGTQYF. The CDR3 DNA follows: TGTGCCAGCCGGGCCTCGGCATACCGGGGGACCCAGTACTTC.

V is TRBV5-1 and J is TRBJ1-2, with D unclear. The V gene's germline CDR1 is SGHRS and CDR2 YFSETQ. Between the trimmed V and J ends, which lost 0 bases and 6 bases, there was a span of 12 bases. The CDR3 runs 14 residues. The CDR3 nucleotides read TGCGCCAGCAGCTTGGAAGGGCGTGAAGATGGCTACACCTTC. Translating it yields CASSLEGREDGYTF.

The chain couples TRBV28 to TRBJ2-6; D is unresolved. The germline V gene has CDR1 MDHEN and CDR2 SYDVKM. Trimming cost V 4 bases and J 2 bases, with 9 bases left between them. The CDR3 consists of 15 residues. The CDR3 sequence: CASSSKGTGANVLTF. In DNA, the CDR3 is TGTGCCAGCAGTTCTAAAGGGACTGGGGCCAACGTCCTGACTTTC.

This CDR3 reads CASSYLASKKGETQYF. The CDR3 coding sequence is TGTGCCAGCAGTTACTTGGCCAGCAAGAAGGGGGAGACCCAGTACTTC. The rearrangement links TRBV6-8 to TRBJ2-5; possible D gene TRBD1, 5 bases. CDR1 MNHGY and CDR2 SAAAGT come from the germline V gene. This CDR3 has 16 residues. Trimming left V 1 base short and J 5 bases short, with 17 bases between.

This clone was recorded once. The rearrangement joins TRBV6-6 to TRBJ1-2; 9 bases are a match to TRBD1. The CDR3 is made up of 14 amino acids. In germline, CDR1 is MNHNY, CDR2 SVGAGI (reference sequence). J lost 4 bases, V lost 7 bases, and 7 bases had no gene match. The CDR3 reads CASIPGTGTYGYTF. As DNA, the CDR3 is TGTGCCAGCATCCCAGGGACAGGGACCTATGGCTACACCTTC.

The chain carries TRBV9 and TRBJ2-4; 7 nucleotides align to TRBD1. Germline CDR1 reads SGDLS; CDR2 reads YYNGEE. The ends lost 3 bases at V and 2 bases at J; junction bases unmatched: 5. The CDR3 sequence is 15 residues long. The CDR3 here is CASSERQGPKNIQYF. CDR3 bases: TGTGCCAGCAGCGAAAGACAGGGCCCCAAAAACATTCAGTACTTC. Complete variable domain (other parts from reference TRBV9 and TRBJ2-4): DSGVTQTPKHLITATGQRVTLRCSPRSGDLSVYWYQQSLDQGLQFLIQYYNGEERAKGNILERFSAQQFPDLHSELNLSSLELGDSALYFCASSERQGPKNIQYFGAGTRLSVL.

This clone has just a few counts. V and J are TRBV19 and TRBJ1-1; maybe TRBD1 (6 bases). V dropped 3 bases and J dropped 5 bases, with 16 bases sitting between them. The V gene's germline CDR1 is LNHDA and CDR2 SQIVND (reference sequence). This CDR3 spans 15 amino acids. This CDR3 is CASSIRWGAITEAFF. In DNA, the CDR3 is TGTGCCAGTAGTATCAGGTGGGGGGCCATAACTGAAGCTTTCTTT.

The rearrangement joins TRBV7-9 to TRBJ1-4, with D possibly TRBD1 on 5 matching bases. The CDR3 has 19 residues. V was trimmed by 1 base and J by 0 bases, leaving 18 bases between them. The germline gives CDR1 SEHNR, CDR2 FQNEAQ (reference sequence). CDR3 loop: CASSLGSGPLSATNEKLFF. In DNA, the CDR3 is TGTGCCAGCAGCTTAGGTTCAGGGCCCCTCTCTGCAACTAATGAAAAACTGTTTTTT.

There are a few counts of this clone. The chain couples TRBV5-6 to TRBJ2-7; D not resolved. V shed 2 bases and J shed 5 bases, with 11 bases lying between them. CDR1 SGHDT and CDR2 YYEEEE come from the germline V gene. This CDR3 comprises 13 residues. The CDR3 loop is CASSFVYSHEQYF. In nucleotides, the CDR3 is TGTGCCAGCAGCTTCGTTTACAGCCACGAGCAGTACTTC.

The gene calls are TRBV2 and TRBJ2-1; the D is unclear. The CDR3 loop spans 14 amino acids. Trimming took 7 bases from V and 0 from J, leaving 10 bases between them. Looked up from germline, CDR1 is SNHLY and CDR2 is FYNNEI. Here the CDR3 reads CASTWQPSYNEQFF. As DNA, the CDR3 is TGTGCCAGCACGTGGCAGCCCTCCTACAATGAGCAGTTCTTC.

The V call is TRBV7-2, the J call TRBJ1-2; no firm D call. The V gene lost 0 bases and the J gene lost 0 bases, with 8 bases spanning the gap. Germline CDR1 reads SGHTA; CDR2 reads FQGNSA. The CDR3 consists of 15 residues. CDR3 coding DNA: TGTGCCAGCAGCTTAGCAAATGGGCCTAACTATGGCTACACCTTC. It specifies CASSLANGPNYGYTF.